The TCR beta chain described here comes from a study of blood T cell repertoires in COVID-19. Overall study: The study drew acute and convalescent COVID-19 samples from the United States, Italy and Spain. Sources were T cells, B-cell-depleted T cells, or PBMCs; the material itself was cDNA or gDNA.

How the authors handled the data: How many nucleated cells were present was estimated from reference gene primer amplification. This table comes from immunoSEQ multiplex PCR, and its TCRdb copy is limited to in-frame clones, with some not included. V and J calls and clone size are given by that table; D and trimming were obtained from the DNA. The repertoire holds under 150,000 clones, with roughly 80% as singletons. This sequence originates from a woman between 40 and 50 years old with acute or convalescent COVID-19. The source material was peripheral blood.

CDR3 region: CASSYEREQYF. The CDR3 nucleotides are TGTGCCAGCAGTTACGAGCGCGAGCAGTACTTC. V and J are TRBV6-2 or TRBV6-3 and TRBJ2-7; D remains unclear. The CDR3 loop spans 11 amino acids. CDR1 is MNHEY and CDR2 is SVGEGT in the germline V gene. Trimming removed 2 bases at V and 6 bases at J, with 5 bases between.